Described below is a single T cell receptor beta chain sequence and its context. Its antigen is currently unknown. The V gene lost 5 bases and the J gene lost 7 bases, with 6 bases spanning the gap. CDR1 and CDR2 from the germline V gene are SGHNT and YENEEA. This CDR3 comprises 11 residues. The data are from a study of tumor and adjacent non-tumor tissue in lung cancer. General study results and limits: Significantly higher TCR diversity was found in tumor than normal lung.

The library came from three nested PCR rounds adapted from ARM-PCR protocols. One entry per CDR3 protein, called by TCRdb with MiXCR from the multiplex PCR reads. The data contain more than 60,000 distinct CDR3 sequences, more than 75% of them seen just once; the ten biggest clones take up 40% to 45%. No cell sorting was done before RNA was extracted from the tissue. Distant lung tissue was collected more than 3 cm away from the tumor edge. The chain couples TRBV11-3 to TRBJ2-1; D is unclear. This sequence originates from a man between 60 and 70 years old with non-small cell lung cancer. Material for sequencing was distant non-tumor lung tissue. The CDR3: CASSVQNEQFF. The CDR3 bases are TGTGCCAGCAGCGTTCAGAATGAGCAGTTCTTC.